Following are 28 T cell receptor beta chains from one sample sequenced in a study of cytomegalovirus exposure and HLA in healthy donors. In the PCR, 60 Vbeta and 13 Jbeta primers were used. Measured with immunoSEQ multiplex PCR; TCRdb has only the in-frame clones, and not every one. The sample holds about 160,000 clones, around nine tenths seen once. Sequencing used PBMCs. These receptor sequences come from a woman aged 25 to 45 in good health and CMV-seronegative.

DNA of the CDR3: TGTGCCAGCAGCGCCCATCGGGGGGCGCGAGGCACTGAAGCTTTCTTT. This translates into CASSAHRGARGTEAFF. The J gene is TRBJ1-1, the V gene TRBV7-6; possible D gene TRBD1, 6 bases. Germline assignment: CDR1 SGHVS and CDR2 FNYEAQ. This CDR3 has 16 amino acids. Trimming removed 5 bases at V and 4 bases at J, with 20 bases between. The whole variable domain, filled in from reference TRBV7-6 and TRBJ1-1, reads GAGVSQSPRYKVTKRGQDVALRCDPISGHVSLYWYRQALGQGPEFLTYFNYEAQQDKSGLPNDRFSAERPEGSISTLTIQRTEQRDSAMYRCASSAHRGARGTEAFFGQGTRLTVV.

This clone was seen a single time. The chain is built from TRBV23-1 and TRBJ1-2, with unresolved D. TRBV23-1 is identified as an open reading frame with a role that is uncertain. CDR3 length: 13 amino acids. V gave up 0 bases and J gave up 8 bases, with 10 bases separating them. The CDR3 nucleotides read TGCGCCAGCAGTCAATCGCGAGGGAACGGCTACACCTTC. It yields the protein CASSQSRGNGYTF.

The chain couples TRBV30 to TRBJ1-3; D is unresolved. Trimming stripped 0 bases from V and 0 bases from J, with 12 bases between. This CDR3 is 16 amino acids long. Germline V gene lookup returns CDR1 GTSNPN and CDR2 SVGIG (reference sequence). The CDR3 DNA follows: TGTGCCTGGAGTGTACCTAGCCGATACTCTGGAAACACCATATATTTT. Translation: CAWSVPSRYSGNTIYF.

The chain is built from TRBV11-2 and TRBJ2-5; possibly TRBD2 for D (5 bases). CDR3 length: 17 amino acids. The V end was cut by 1 base, the J end by 3 bases, with 18 bases between. Germline CDR1 and CDR2: SGHAT and FQNNGV. CDR3 in amino acids: CASSLAKRQIGEETQYF. The DNA for the CDR3 is TGTGCCAGCAGCTTAGCCAAGCGCCAAATCGGGGAAGAGACCCAGTACTTC.

J is TRBJ1-4 and V is TRBV19; possible D gene TRBD1, 5 bases. CDR3 length: 11 residues. Trimming removed 8 bases from V and 10 bases from J, with 11 bases in between. Germline V gene sequence: CDR1 LNHDA, CDR2 SQIVND (reference sequence). The CDR3 DNA sequence: TGTGCCAGTGGACAAACAGCAAAACTGTTTTTT. Protein sequence: CASGQTAKLFF.

This clone was detected only once. The rearrangement links TRBV9 to TRBJ2-5; tentatively, D is TRBD2 (6 bases). Germline V gene lookup returns CDR1 SGDLS and CDR2 YYNGEE. CDR3 size: 15 residues. V was cut by 3 bases and J by 5 bases, with 17 bases left in between. Here the CDR3 reads CASSGSTSSWETQYF. The CDR3 nucleotides read TGTGCCAGCAGCGGCTCGACTAGTAGTTGGGAGACCCAGTACTTC.

The chain couples TRBV6-6 to TRBJ1-2; tentative D call: TRBD1 (5 bases). The CDR3 is 14 residues long. CDR1 is MNHNY, CDR2 SVGAGI, per germline (reference sequence). The ends were cut back, 5 bases at V and 6 bases at J, with 16 bases in the middle. The CDR3 protein is CASSGVGLSDGYTF. In DNA form, the CDR3 reads TGTGCCAGCAGTGGGGTGGGGCTGTCGGATGGCTACACCTTC.

The chain is built from TRBV12-1 and TRBJ2-7; the table's TRBD2 call for D was not verified on the DNA. TRBV12-1 is flagged as a pseudogene. The CDR3 is 15 amino acids. The CDR3 reads CASSFRGSGPYEQYF. Here the CDR3 DNA reads TGTGCCAGCAGCTTTCGGGGGAGTGGACCCTACGAGCAGTACTTC.

V is TRBV27 and J is TRBJ1-4; tentative D call: TRBD1 (5 bases). V lost 2 bases to trimming and J lost 4 bases, with 17 bases between them. The germline CDR1 and CDR2 sequences are MNHEY and SMNVEV (reference sequence). The CDR3 has 17 amino acids. CDR3 sequence reads: CASSLGARPAYNEKLFF. For the CDR3, the DNA is TGTGCCAGCAGTTTAGGGGCGAGGCCGGCTTATAATGAAAAACTGTTTTTT.

The chain couples TRBV7-9 to TRBJ1-4; a possible D gene is TRBD1 (6 bases). Germline CDR1 SEHNR, CDR2 FQNEAQ (reference sequence). The CDR3 is made up of 15 amino acids. Trimming took off 7 bases at V and 8 bases at J, with 20 bases between the two ends. In DNA form, the CDR3 reads TGTGCCAGCACCCTACCCCTACAGGGTTGGGAAAAACTGTTTTTT. Protein sequence: CASTLPLQGWEKLFF.

In DNA, the CDR3 is TGTGCCAGCAGCCCCCCCAGGGGGCGAAATCTCCTCCACTTT. It is translated as CASSPPRGRNLLHF. The rearrangement joins TRBV28 to TRBJ1-6; 8 bases are shared with TRBD1. Germline values: CDR1 MDHEN, CDR2 SYDVKM. This CDR3 spans 14 amino acids. The J segment lost 15 bases and the V segment lost 6 bases, leaving 13 bases of the junction unmatched.

In this sample, this clone turned up a few times. This rearrangement joins TRBV5-8 to TRBJ1-3; D gene uncertain. This CDR3 has 15 amino acids. V dropped 5 bases and J dropped 4 bases, with 16 bases sitting between them. CDR1 and CDR2 (germline): SGHTS, YDEGEE. The DNA of the CDR3 is TGTGCCAGCAGTTCCGCGGTCCGCGGGGGAAACACCATATATTTT. Its translation: CASSSAVRGGNTIYF.

This clone was seen a single time. The genes are TRBV7-2 and TRBJ2-1; no clear D. There are 12 residues in the CDR3. Germline values: CDR1 SGHTA, CDR2 FQGNSA. Deletions cut 3 bases from V and 6 bases from J, with 6 bases between. CDR3 DNA: TGTGCCAGCAGCTTCGGAGTCAATGAGCAGTTCTTC. This sequence encodes CASSFGVNEQFF.

V is TRBV7-2 and J is TRBJ2-3; tentatively, D is TRBD1 (6 bases). CDR1 and CDR2 (germline): SGHTA, FQGNSA. Trimming pared 1 base from V and 3 bases from J, leaving 20 bases between. CDR3 size: 18 residues. The CDR3 nucleotides read TGTGCCAGCAGCTTAGGAGGGGCGGCAGGGGCACGAACAGATACGCAGTATTTT. Protein product: CASSLGGAAGARTDTQYF.

The chain combines TRBV28 with TRBJ1-2; 8 bases line up with TRBD1. CDR1 is MDHEN and CDR2 is SYDVKM in the germline V gene. The CDR3 contains 15 residues. Losses at the gene ends were 6 bases for V and 2 bases for J; bases not matched to a gene: 8. The CDR3 coding sequence is TGTGCCAGCAGAAGCTGGGACAGGCCGAACTATGGCTACACCTTC. Residues: CASRSWDRPNYGYTF.

The rearrangement joins TRBV5-1 to TRBJ2-1, with TRBD1 identical over 9 bases. The CDR3 loop spans 15 amino acids. In germline, CDR1 is SGHRS, CDR2 YFSETQ. Unmatched junction bases numbered 5, after V lost 0 bases and J lost 7 bases. CDR3 in amino acids: CASSLVGTGLNEQFF. CDR3 nucleotides: TGCGCCAGCAGCTTGGTGGGGACAGGGTTGAATGAGCAGTTCTTC.

The rearrangement joins TRBV5-1 to TRBJ2-7, with 10 positions matching TRBD1. Germline CDR1 SGHRS, CDR2 YFSETQ. CDR3 length: 17 residues. Unmatched junction bases numbered 12, after V lost 4 bases and J lost 2 bases. Here the CDR3 reads CASSPRWGTGDTYEQYF. CDR3 nucleotide sequence: TGCGCCAGCAGCCCCCGGTGGGGGACAGGGGACACCTACGAGCAGTACTTC. Looking up the rest from reference TRBV5-1 and TRBJ2-7 gives the full variable domain: KAGVTQTPRYLIKTRGQQVTLSCSPISGHRSVSWYQQTPGQGLQFLFEYFSETQRNKGNFPGRFSGRQFSNSRSEMNVSTLELGDSALYLCASSPRWGTGDTYEQYFGPGTRLTVT.

The J gene is TRBJ1-1, the V gene TRBV18; possible D gene TRBD1, 6 bases. Per germline, CDR1 KGHSH and CDR2 LQKENI. The CDR3 is 15 amino acids. Trimming shortened V by 8 bases and J by 1 base, and 17 bases separated the two germline ends. The CDR3: CASARGAGANTEAFF. The CDR3 DNA reads TGTGCCAGCGCCCGGGGGGCAGGGGCGAACACTGAAGCTTTCTTT.

This clone has more than one count but fewer than ten. This sequence joins TRBV4-1 and TRBJ2-6; a possible D gene is TRBD1 (5 bases). The CDR3 has 16 amino acids. From germline, CDR1 is MGHRA and CDR2 YSYEKL. Trimming took off 2 bases at V and 0 bases at J, with 8 bases between the two ends. CDR3 in amino acids: CASSQPGRSGANVLTF. For the CDR3, the DNA is TGCGCCAGCAGCCAACCAGGGCGCTCTGGGGCCAACGTCCTGACTTTC.

The gene calls are TRBV7-9 and TRBJ1-2; 8 bases are a match to TRBD1. This CDR3 comprises 15 residues. In germline, CDR1 is SEHNR, CDR2 FQNEAQ (reference sequence). J was trimmed by 1 base and V by 5 bases; bases with no gene match: 6. In nucleotides, the CDR3 is TGTGCCAGCAGCCCCCACGGGACAGGTAACTATGGCTACACCTTC. Its translation: CASSPHGTGNYGYTF.

This clone was recorded only once. This chain connects TRBV6-5 to TRBJ2-7, with 9 bases identical to TRBD1. The CDR3 totals 12 residues. The J segment lost 9 bases and the V segment lost 8 bases, leaving 8 bases of the junction unmatched. Per germline, CDR1 MNHEY and CDR2 SVGAGI. CDR3 protein: CASGQTGGVQYF. CDR3 DNA: TGTGCCAGCGGACAGACAGGGGGGGTGCAGTACTTC.

This chain uses TRBV5-1 with TRBJ1-2, with 7 bases fitting TRBD1. This CDR3 is built from 16 residues. Losses at the gene ends were 2 bases for V and 5 bases for J; bases not matched to a gene: 12. Germline assignment: CDR1 SGHRS and CDR2 YFSETQ. In DNA form, the CDR3 reads TGCGCCAGCAGCTTCGCGTCGGACAGGCCTTTTTATGGCTACACCTTC. Its protein product is CASSFASDRPFYGYTF.

CDR3 bases: TGTGCCAGCAGAATACTAGATCCCTACGAGCAGTACTTC. This translates into CASRILDPYEQYF. V gene TRBV6-1 combines with J gene TRBJ2-7, with D tentatively TRBD2 (5 bases). Germline V gives CDR1 MNHNS, CDR2 SASEGT. V lost 6 bases and J 2 bases, leaving 11 bases between the germline ends. The CDR3 is made up of 13 amino acids.

A few counts support this clone. The J gene is TRBJ2-3, the V gene TRBV10-3, with D maybe TRBD2 (5 bases). V lost 3 bases and J lost 4, with 8 bases in between. The V gene's germline CDR1 is ENHRY and CDR2 SYGVKD. The CDR3 is made up of 13 amino acids. CDR3 region: CAISDEGADTQYF. Written as DNA, the CDR3 is TGTGCCATCAGTGATGAGGGAGCAGATACGCAGTATTTT.

This clone was seen only once. The J gene is TRBJ2-7, the V gene TRBV30; 10 nucleotides align to TRBD2. This CDR3 is 16 amino acids long. The ends lost 6 bases at V and 3 bases at J; junction bases unmatched: 14. Germline CDR1 reads GTSNPN; CDR2 reads SVGIG (reference sequence). CDR3 residues: CACPSGGRRPNYEQYF. The DNA of the CDR3 is TGTGCCTGCCCTAGCGGGGGCCGTAGACCCAACTACGAGCAGTACTTC.

This chain links TRBV29-1 with TRBJ1-3, with 10 bases aligning to TRBD1. In germline, CDR1 is SQVTM, CDR2 ANQGSEA. The CDR3 extends over 13 amino acids. The J segment lost 4 bases and the V segment lost 7 bases, leaving 4 bases of the junction unmatched. The DNA for the CDR3 is TGCAGCGGGGGGACAGGGGCAGGAAACACCATATATTTT. This encodes CSGGTGAGNTIYF.

The chain combines TRBV13 with TRBJ2-7; 10 positions agree with TRBD1. The CDR3 contains 14 residues. The V gene's germline CDR1 is PRHDT and CDR2 FYEKMQ (reference sequence). V lost 5 bases, J lost 3 bases, and 4 bases stayed unmatched. The CDR3 reads CASSPRTGGYEQYF. Here the CDR3 DNA reads TGTGCCAGCAGCCCCCGGACAGGGGGCTACGAGCAGTACTTC. The full variable domain, in which reference TRBV13 and TRBJ2-7 provide the parts outside the CDR3, is AAGVIQSPRHLIKEKRETATLKCYPIPRHDTVYWYQQGPGQDPQFLISFYEKMQSDKGSIPDRFSAQQFSDYHSELNMSSLELGDSALYFCASSPRTGGYEQYFGPGTRLTVT.

This clone was recorded only once. This chain connects TRBV7-9 to TRBJ2-7; D might be TRBD2 (6 bases). Trimming pared 4 bases from V and 5 bases from J, leaving 18 bases between. The CDR3 runs 15 residues. In germline, CDR1 is SEHNR, CDR2 FQNEAQ (reference sequence). CDR3 protein: CASSSGLPPNHEQYF. The DNA of the CDR3 is TGTGCCAGCAGCTCGGGACTTCCGCCGAACCACGAGCAGTACTTC.